The source of this T cell receptor beta chain is a study of T cells in Graves' hyperthyroidism and ophthalmopathy. This clonotype occurred many times. CDR3 length: 14 amino acids. Trimming cost V 0 bases and J 2 bases, with 8 bases left between them. Germline lookup yields CDR1 SEHNR and CDR2 FQNEAQ (reference sequence). RNA transcripts yielded amplified TCR beta CDR3 regions. First-round RT-PCR targeting the TCR CDR3 was performed with the HTBI primer set. In TCRdb, the multiplex PCR reads were re-called with MiXCR into one record per CDR3 protein. The sample lists approximately 610,000 distinct CDR3 sequences; roughly 15% were seen once.

The TCR comes from a woman aged 40 to 49 with Graves' ophthalmopathy. The chain has TRBV7-9 and TRBJ2-7; D remains unclear. Sequencing used blood. CDR3 nucleotide sequence: TGTGCCAGCAGCTTAGCGCTATCAACCTACGAGCAGTACTTC. Its protein is CASSLALSTYEQYF.